This T cell receptor beta chain was recovered during a study of CD8+ T cells in alopecia areata. Study-level findings and limits: Affected scalp, especially in alopecia totalis/universalis, had a higher clonality than normal scalp did. It was less clear whether patients shared TCRs than it was in mice, possibly because of HLA.

The sequencing template was cDNA reverse transcribed from extracted RNA. Clones were read by immunoSEQ multiplex PCR, and TCRdb kept only the in-frame ones, dropping some. The sample holds a few hundred thousand clones, roughly three fifths seen once. Note on this clone: What it binds is not known. One junction end does not reproduce the germline sequence, and a read error may be involved.

CD4+ and CD8+ T cells were sorted from PBMCs stained for CD3, CD4 and CD8. CDR3 length: 13 residues. The germline V gene encodes CDR1 PRHDT and CDR2 FYEKMQ (reference sequence). The receptor's source is a human donor in good health. The specimen was CD8+ T cells sorted from blood. The chain has TRBV13 and TRBJ2-3, with 7 positions matching TRBD1. The CDR3 sequence: CASALGQSRTWDF. As DNA, the CDR3 is TGTGCCAGCGCGCTGGGACAGTCGAGAACGTGGGATTTT. The full variable domain, rest sourced from reference TRBV13 and TRBJ2-3, is AAGVIQSPRHLIKEKRETATLKCYPIPRHDTVYWYQQGPGQDPQFLISFYEKMQSDKGSIPDRFSAQQFSDYHSELNMSSLELGDSALYFCASALGQSRTWDFGPGTRLTVL.